This TCR beta chain emerged from a study of Graves' ophthalmopathy and Graves' hyperthyroidism. About the study: Specimen type is peripheral blood, obtained at initial diagnosis before any treatment.

Findings and caveats of the study: A majority of expanded thyroid clonotypes exceeding 0.001 frequency were likewise present in blood.

Germline assignment: CDR1 MNHNS and CDR2 SASEGT. The CDR3 consists of 15 residues. The V gene lost 8 bases and the J gene lost 3 bases, with 17 bases spanning the gap. The study amplified TCR beta CDR3 regions using RNA transcripts. Investigators did first-round RT-PCR with HTBI primers, then second-round multiplex PCR. MiXCR was run by TCRdb on the multiplex PCR reads, yielding one entry per CDR3 protein. The table shows some 400,000 distinct CDR3 sequences, with roughly 18% occurring only once. This clonotype came up many times. Antigen unknown. Ophthalmopathy donors were characterized by moderate-to-severe activity, CAS of at least 3, NOSPECS of at least 4, and duration under 3 months. A volume of approximately 10 ml of fresh peripheral blood supplied the PBMCs.

The source material was peripheral blood. J is TRBJ1-3 and V is TRBV6-1; D is perhaps TRBD1 (6 bases). The clonotype comes from a woman aged 18 to 35 with Graves' ophthalmopathy. CDR3 loop: CASGGLSSFGNTIYF. As DNA, the CDR3 is TGTGCCAGCGGGGGGCTTTCGTCCTTTGGAAACACCATATATTTT.